One T cell receptor beta chain is described in this entry. This specimen comes from a study of T cell repertoires in MIS-A myocarditis. CDR1 and CDR2 from the germline V gene are KGHDR and SFDVKD. The V end was cut by 4 bases, the J end by 4 bases, with 4 bases between. The CDR3 sequence is 12 residues long. Generated by immunoSEQ multiplex PCR, the TCRdb table keeps only in-frame clones and is missing some. Of about 10,000 clones in the sample, roughly 91% were seen once. The chain couples TRBV24-1 to TRBJ1-5; D is unresolved. The sequenced sample consisted of thoracic lymph node tissue obtained at autopsy. This receptor was identified in a man between 18 and 29 years old with fulminant myocarditis from multisystem inflammatory syndrome in adults (MIS-A) after COVID-19. The CDR3 DNA sequence: TGTGCCACCAGTGACAATAATCAGCCCCAGCATTTT. It translates to CATSDNNQPQHF.